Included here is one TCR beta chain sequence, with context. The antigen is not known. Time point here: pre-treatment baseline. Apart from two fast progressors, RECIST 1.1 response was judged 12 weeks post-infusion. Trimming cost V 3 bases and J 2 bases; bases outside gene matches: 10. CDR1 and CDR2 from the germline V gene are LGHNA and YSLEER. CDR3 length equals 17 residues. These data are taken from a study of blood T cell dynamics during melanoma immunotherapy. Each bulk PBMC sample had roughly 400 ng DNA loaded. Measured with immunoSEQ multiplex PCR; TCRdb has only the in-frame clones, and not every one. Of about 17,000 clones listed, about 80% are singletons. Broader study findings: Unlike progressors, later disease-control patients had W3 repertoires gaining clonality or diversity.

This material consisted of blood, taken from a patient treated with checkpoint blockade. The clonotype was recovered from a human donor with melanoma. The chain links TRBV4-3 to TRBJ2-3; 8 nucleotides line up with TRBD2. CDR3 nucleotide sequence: TGCGCCAGCAGCCAGGAAACTAGCGGAGAATACACAGATACGCAGTATTTT. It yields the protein CASSQETSGEYTDTQYF.